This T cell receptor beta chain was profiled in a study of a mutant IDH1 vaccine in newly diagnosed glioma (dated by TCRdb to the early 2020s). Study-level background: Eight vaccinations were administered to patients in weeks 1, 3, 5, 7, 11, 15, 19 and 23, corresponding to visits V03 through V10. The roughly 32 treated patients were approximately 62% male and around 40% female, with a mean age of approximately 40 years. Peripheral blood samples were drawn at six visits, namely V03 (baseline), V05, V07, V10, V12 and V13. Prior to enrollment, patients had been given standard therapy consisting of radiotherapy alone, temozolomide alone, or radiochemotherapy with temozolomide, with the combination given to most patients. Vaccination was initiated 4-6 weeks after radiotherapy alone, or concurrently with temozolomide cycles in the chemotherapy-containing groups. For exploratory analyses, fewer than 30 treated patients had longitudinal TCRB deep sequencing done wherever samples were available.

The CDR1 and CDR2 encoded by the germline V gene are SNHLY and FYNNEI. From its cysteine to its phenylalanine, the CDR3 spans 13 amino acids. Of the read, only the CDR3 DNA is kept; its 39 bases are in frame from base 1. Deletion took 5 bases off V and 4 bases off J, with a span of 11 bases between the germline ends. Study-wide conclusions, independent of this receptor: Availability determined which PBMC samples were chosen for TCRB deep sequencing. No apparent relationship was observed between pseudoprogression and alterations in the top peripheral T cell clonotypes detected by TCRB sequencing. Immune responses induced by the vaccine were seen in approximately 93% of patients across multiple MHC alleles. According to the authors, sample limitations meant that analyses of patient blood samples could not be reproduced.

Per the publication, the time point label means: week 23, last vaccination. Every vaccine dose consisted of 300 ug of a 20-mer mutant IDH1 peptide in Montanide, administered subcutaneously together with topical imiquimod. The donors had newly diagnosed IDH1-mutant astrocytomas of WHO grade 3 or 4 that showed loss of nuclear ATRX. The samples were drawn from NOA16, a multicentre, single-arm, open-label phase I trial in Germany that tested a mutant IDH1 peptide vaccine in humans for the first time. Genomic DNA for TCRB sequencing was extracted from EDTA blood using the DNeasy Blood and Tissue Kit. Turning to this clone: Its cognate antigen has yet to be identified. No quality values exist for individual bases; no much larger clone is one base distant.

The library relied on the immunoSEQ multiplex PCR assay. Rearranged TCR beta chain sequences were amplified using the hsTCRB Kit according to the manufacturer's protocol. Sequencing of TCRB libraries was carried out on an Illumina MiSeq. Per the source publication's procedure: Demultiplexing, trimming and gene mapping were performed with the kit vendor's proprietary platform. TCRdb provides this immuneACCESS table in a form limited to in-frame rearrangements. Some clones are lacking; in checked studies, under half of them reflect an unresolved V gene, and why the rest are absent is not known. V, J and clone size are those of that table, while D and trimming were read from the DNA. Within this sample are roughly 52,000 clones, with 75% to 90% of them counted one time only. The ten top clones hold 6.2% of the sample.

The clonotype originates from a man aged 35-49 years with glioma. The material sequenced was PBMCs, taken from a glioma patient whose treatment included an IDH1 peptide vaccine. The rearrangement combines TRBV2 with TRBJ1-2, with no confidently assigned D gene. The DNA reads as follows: TGTGCCAGCAGTTCGGAGTTGGGCTATGGCTACACCTTC. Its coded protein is CASSSELGYGYTF.